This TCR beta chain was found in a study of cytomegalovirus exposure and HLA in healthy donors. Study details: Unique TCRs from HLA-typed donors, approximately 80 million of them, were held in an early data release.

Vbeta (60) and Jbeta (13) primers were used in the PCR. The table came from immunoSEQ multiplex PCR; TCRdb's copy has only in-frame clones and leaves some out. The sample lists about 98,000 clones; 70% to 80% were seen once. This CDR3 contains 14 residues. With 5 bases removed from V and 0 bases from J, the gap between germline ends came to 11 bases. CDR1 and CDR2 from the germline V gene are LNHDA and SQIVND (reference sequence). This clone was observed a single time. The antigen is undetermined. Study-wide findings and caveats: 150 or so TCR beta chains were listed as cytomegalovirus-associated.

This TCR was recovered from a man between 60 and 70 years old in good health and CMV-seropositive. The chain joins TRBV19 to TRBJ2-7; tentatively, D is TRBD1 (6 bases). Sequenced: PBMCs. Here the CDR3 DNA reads TGTGCCAGTAGTCCGGGACACTCCTCCTACGAGCAGTACTTC. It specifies CASSPGHSSYEQYF.